Listed here are 13 T cell receptor beta chains from one sample, sequenced in a study of T-cell memory formation after mild COVID-19. TCRdb re-derived calls from the 5' RACE reads in MiXCR, one entry per CDR3 protein. The table shows 500,000 to 600,000 distinct CDR3 sequences, with more than 15% occurring only once. The sample was PBMCs or a T cell subset sorted from them (not recorded which). Source of these receptors: an adult woman who had mild COVID-19 (a few samples of this study predate the infection). Cell type and time point are not known.

This clonotype occurred a few times. V is TRBV7-7 and J is TRBJ2-1; 14 nucleotides align to TRBD2. In germline, CDR1 is SSHAT, CDR2 FNYEAQ (reference sequence). The CDR3 sequence is 16 residues long. V trimming: 5 bases; J trimming: 5 bases; junction bases outside the gene matches: 5. The CDR3 DNA sequence: TGTGCCAGCAGCCCCGTGGGACTAGCGGGGGACAATGAGCAGTTCTTC. It encodes CASSPVGLAGDNEQFF.

The chain is built from TRBV12-3 or TRBV12-4 and TRBJ1-2; TRBD1 aligns across 7 bases. V was clipped by 4 bases and J by 7 bases; unmatched bases: 3. This CDR3 comprises 12 residues. CDR3 sequence: CASSSDRAGYTF. CDR3 sequence (DNA): TGTGCCAGCAGTTCCGACAGGGCTGGCTACACCTTC.

The chain joins TRBV20-1 to TRBJ1-5; D may be TRBD1 (6 bases). Deletions cut 0 bases from V and 1 base from J, with 13 bases between. The CDR3 covers 16 residues. Germline CDR1 is DFQATT and CDR2 is SNEGSKA (reference sequence). The CDR3 spells CSARDPGQSSNQPQHF. The CDR3 nucleotides read TGCAGTGCTAGAGATCCCGGACAGAGCAGCAATCAGCCCCAGCATTTT.

In DNA form, the CDR3 reads TGTGCCAGCGGATTTCCCGGAAACACCATATATTTT. Translating it yields CASGFPGNTIYF. This rearrangement joins TRBV12-3 or TRBV12-4 to TRBJ1-3; D gene ambiguous. The V end was cut by 8 bases, the J end by 4 bases, with 9 bases between. The CDR3 spans 12 residues.

This clonotype appeared a few times. The chain employs TRBV7-8 and TRBJ2-2; D is perhaps TRBD2 (6 bases). The germline CDR1 and CDR2 sequences are SGHVS and FQNEAQ. Trimming shortened V by 2 bases and J by 1 base, and 8 bases separated the two germline ends. The CDR3 is 15 residues long. The CDR3 here is CASSLRRGNTGELFF. Written as DNA, the CDR3 is TGTGCCAGCAGCTTAAGGAGGGGGAACACCGGGGAGCTGTTTTTT.

This clonotype was recorded a few times. This chain uses TRBV7-2 with TRBJ2-2; 7 bases are shared with TRBD2. The CDR3 contains 16 residues. Germline V gene sequence: CDR1 SGHTA, CDR2 FQGNSA. V lost 1 base, J lost 5 bases, and 7 bases stayed unmatched. The CDR3: CASSLVAGVWTGELFF. The CDR3 nucleotides are TGTGCCAGCAGCTTAGTGGCGGGAGTTTGGACCGGGGAGCTGTTTTTT.

A few counts support this clonotype. This chain uses TRBV20-1 with TRBJ2-1; TRBD2 agrees at 9 bases. The CDR3 consists of 21 residues. V shed 0 bases, J shed 0 bases, and the junction held 18 bases outside the gene matches. Germline CDR1 DFQATT, CDR2 SNEGSKA (reference sequence). CDR3 DNA sequence: TGCAGTGCTAGAGACCGCCCTGGCGGGAGGGCACCTATCAGCTCCTACAATGAGCAGTTCTTC. Protein sequence: CSARDRPGGRAPISSYNEQFF.

This clonotype occurred many times. The J gene is TRBJ1-2, the V gene TRBV19; D not resolved. Per the germline V gene, CDR1 is LNHDA and CDR2 is SQIVND (reference sequence). The CDR3 runs to 16 residues. Trimming cost V 3 bases and J 8 bases, with 22 bases left between them. As DNA, the CDR3 is TGTGCCAGTAGTATCCGTCAAGGATCCGATACGTCCGGCTACACCTTC. Encoded protein: CASSIRQGSDTSGYTF.

This sequence joins TRBV29-1 and TRBJ2-1, with 14 bases identical to TRBD2. V was clipped by 4 bases and J by 3 bases; unmatched bases: 8. The CDR3 is made up of 17 amino acids. The germline V gene encodes CDR1 SQVTM and CDR2 ANQGSEA. The CDR3 region has the DNA TGCAGCGTTGTCCTGAGGACTAGCGGGAGGAACTACAATGAGCAGTTCTTC. This encodes CSVVLRTSGRNYNEQFF.

This clonotype was seen repeatedly, ten times or more. The chain is built from TRBV29-1 and TRBJ2-7; the D gene is possibly TRBD1 (6 bases). V was trimmed by 6 bases and J by 2 bases, leaving 14 bases between them. The CDR3 consists of 13 residues. The germline V gene encodes CDR1 SQVTM and CDR2 ANQGSEA. The CDR3 DNA follows: TGCAGCGTCTACCGGACAGCCGCCTACGAGCAGTACTTC. Protein sequence: CSVYRTAAYEQYF.

This chain connects TRBV6-1 to TRBJ2-1, with D perhaps TRBD2 (5 bases). In germline, CDR1 is MNHNS, CDR2 SASEGT. V lost 6 bases, J lost 8 bases, and 14 bases lay in between. The CDR3 is 13 residues long. This CDR3 is CASRGLTGDEQFF. The CDR3 coding sequence is TGTGCCAGCAGAGGACTCACGGGCGATGAGCAGTTCTTC.

The gene calls are TRBV6-2 or TRBV6-3 and TRBJ2-4, with D perhaps given as TRBD1 or TRBD2 (5 bases each). In germline, CDR1 is MNHEY, CDR2 SVGEGT. With 2 bases removed from V and 1 base from J, the gap between germline ends came to 9 bases. This CDR3 has 15 amino acids. Here the CDR3 DNA reads TGTGCCAGCAGTTACGAGGGGTCGGCCAAAAACATTCAGTACTTC. Amino acid sequence: CASSYEGSAKNIQYF.

This chain connects TRBV7-3 to TRBJ2-4; D gene unclear. CDR3 length: 13 residues. Germline-derived CDR1 and CDR2 are SGHTA and FQGTGA. With 0 bases removed from V and 4 bases from J, the gap between germline ends came to 4 bases. DNA for the CDR3: TGTGCCAGCAGCTTAACGAAAAAAAACATTCAGTACTTC. Protein sequence: CASSLTKKNIQYF.